This T cell receptor (beta chain) stems from a study of spatial heterogeneity in lung cancer. Looking at the study overall: The study observed each unique TCR and UMI combination more than ten times on average in raw reads. General study results and limits: Mutation counts in tumors were tracked by counts of expanded intratumoral alpha and beta TCRs. Ubiquitous expanded TCR counts tracked ubiquitous nonsynonymous mutations, and regional counts tracked regional ones.

In regard to this clonotype: Its specificity is unknown.

The junction had 6 bases not matched to a gene; V was cut back by 4 bases and J by 0 bases. This CDR3 comprises 16 residues. CDR1 is SGHRS, CDR2 YFSETQ, per germline. Time point of the sample: sample taken at primary tumor resection. Whole RNA from tumor, nontumor lung or frozen PBMC was sequenced unsorted. TCRdb passed the 5' RACE reads through MiXCR, listing each CDR3 protein once. Altogether fewer than 15,000 distinct CDR3 sequences are present, over 3% being singletons, with the ten largest covering 17%. The sequencing here drew on lung tumor tissue, taken at surgery. This clonotype was obtained from a male donor with early-stage non-small cell lung cancer. The rearrangement links TRBV5-1 to TRBJ2-1; TRBD1 aligns across 8 bases. CDR3 DNA: TGCGCCAGCAGCCCCCGAGGACAGGGCTCCTACAATGAGCAGTTCTTC. Protein sequence: CASSPRGQGSYNEQFF.